The 21 T cell receptor beta chains reported below all come from one sample, sequenced in a study of a mutant IDH1 vaccine in newly diagnosed glioma. Only in-frame clones appear in the TCRdb table, and some are missing; sequencing was by immunoSEQ multiplex PCR. The data contain 75,000 to 85,000 clones, 75% to 95% of them singletons. The time point denotes: week 5, during vaccination. Topical imiquimod was applied with each vaccine dose, which held 300 ug of mutant IDH1 20-mer peptide. Their recognized antigens are unknown. The input for sequencing was PBMCs, taken from a glioma patient whose treatment included an IDH1 peptide vaccine. The receptors shown here come from a woman aged 50 to 60 with glioma.

The chain carries TRBV30 and TRBJ1-2; a weak D match, TRBD1 (5 bases). Trimming stripped 7 bases from V and 7 bases from J, with 13 bases between. This CDR3 region has 11 residues. CDR1 GTSNPN and CDR2 SVGIG come from the germline V gene (reference sequence). CDR3 sequence reads: CASSRDFGYTF. In DNA form, the CDR3 reads TGTGCCTCCTCCAGGGACTTTGGCTACACCTTC.

The chain combines TRBV5-5 with TRBJ2-5; D is unresolved. Germline V gives CDR1 SGHKS, CDR2 YYEKEE (reference sequence). V was pared by 0 bases and J by 0 bases, with 6 bases between. CDR3 length: 14 amino acids. This CDR3 reads CASSLVGYQETQYF. The CDR3 coding sequence is TGTGCCAGCAGCTTGGTAGGTTACCAAGAGACCCAGTACTTC.

V usage is TRBV19 and J usage is TRBJ1-1; D uncertain. The ends were cut back, 1 base at V and 1 base at J, with 4 bases in the middle. Per germline, CDR1 LNHDA and CDR2 SQIVND (reference sequence). The length of the CDR3 is 13 residues. CDR3 bases: TGTGCCAGTAGTATAGGTCAGAACACTGAAGCTTTCTTT. It translates to CASSIGQNTEAFF.

The chain has TRBV30 and TRBJ2-2; D is perhaps TRBD1 or TRBD2 (6 bases each). The germline gives CDR1 GTSNPN, CDR2 SVGIG (reference sequence). The CDR3 extends over 15 amino acids. V lost 3 bases and J lost 1, with 12 bases in between. For the CDR3, the DNA is TGTGCCTGGAGAGGGGGGAGGAAGAACACCGGGGAGCTGTTTTTT. Amino acids: CAWRGGRKNTGELFF.

The chain is built from TRBV19 and TRBJ2-1, with D hard to call. The V end was cut by 6 bases, the J end by 3 bases, with 15 bases between. In germline, CDR1 is LNHDA, CDR2 SQIVND (reference sequence). The length of the CDR3 is 15 residues. CDR3 nucleotides: TGTGCCAGTAGGAGACGGGCAGTGGACTACAATGAGCAGTTCTTC. It yields the protein CASRRRAVDYNEQFF.

This chain joins TRBV4-2 and TRBJ2-5; 9 bases line up with TRBD2. The CDR3 is made up of 18 amino acids. J gave up 3 bases and V 2 bases, and 13 bases lay outside the gene matches. Germline V CDR1 and CDR2: LGHNA, YNFKEQ. CDR3 DNA: TGTGCCAGCAGCCAACGCCTCCTCGCGGGAGGGCCGGAAGAGACCCAGTACTTC. Its protein product is CASSQRLLAGGPEETQYF.

This sequence joins TRBV6-1 and TRBJ1-1; perhaps TRBD1 as D (6 bases). V was pared by 7 bases and J by 4 bases, with 16 bases between. Germline assignment: CDR1 MNHNS and CDR2 SASEGT. CDR3 length equals 14 residues. This CDR3 is CASKLGGGGTEAFF. As DNA, the CDR3 is TGTGCCAGCAAGCTGGGGGGAGGGGGCACTGAAGCTTTCTTT.

The rearrangement joins TRBV30 to TRBJ1-4; no reliable D call. V lost 0 bases and J lost 0, with 17 bases in between. Germline V gene lookup returns CDR1 GTSNPN and CDR2 SVGIG (reference sequence). The CDR3 extends over 18 amino acids. The CDR3 spells CAWSVLGQSVATNEKLFF. CDR3 coding DNA: TGTGCCTGGAGTGTATTGGGCCAGAGTGTTGCAACTAATGAAAAACTGTTTTTT.

The genes are TRBV27 and TRBJ1-2; D ambiguous. This CDR3 is built from 14 residues. Per germline, CDR1 MNHEY and CDR2 SMNVEV (reference sequence). V lost 6 bases, J lost 8 bases, and 19 bases lay in between. The CDR3 spells CASSSGGRLNGYTF. CDR3 coding DNA: TGTGCCAGCAGCTCCGGCGGACGGCTGAACGGCTACACCTTC.

V usage is TRBV7-6 and J usage is TRBJ1-3, with a weak D call TRBD1 (5 bases). The CDR3 is 14 residues long. V lost 5 bases, J lost 0 bases, and 8 bases lay in between. Germline lookup yields CDR1 SGHVS and CDR2 FNYEAQ. The CDR3 protein is CASSPQGSGNTIYF. The CDR3 DNA reads TGTGCCAGCAGCCCTCAGGGCTCTGGAAACACCATATATTTT.

V and J are TRBV2 and TRBJ1-5, with D maybe TRBD1 (6 bases). The CDR3 is made up of 14 amino acids. Germline lookup yields CDR1 SNHLY and CDR2 FYNNEI. V was cut by 8 bases and J by 7 bases, with 18 bases left in between. The CDR3 region is CASVPGKGGQPQHF. In nucleotides, the CDR3 is TGTGCCAGCGTACCGGGAAAGGGGGGACAGCCCCAGCATTTT.

The CDR3 nucleotides are TGTGCCAGCATTCCAGGACAGGTCCGAGGTGGGCCCCAGCATTTT. Amino acids: CASIPGQVRGGPQHF. V gene TRBV28 combines with J gene TRBJ1-5; 7 nucleotides line up with TRBD1. The CDR3 has 15 residues. CDR1 and CDR2 (germline): MDHEN, SYDVKM. The V and J ends lost 7 bases and 9 bases, in that order; junction bases with no gene match: 15.

This chain uses TRBV7-9 with TRBJ2-7; D not resolved. The ends were cut back, 3 bases at V and 12 bases at J, with 15 bases in the middle. The CDR3 is made up of 12 amino acids. The germline gives CDR1 SEHNR, CDR2 FQNEAQ (reference sequence). CDR3 nucleotides: TGTGCCAGCAGCTTGTTCCCTGAGTCTCCGTACTTC. Its protein is CASSLFPESPYF. The variable domain in full, with the rest retrieved from reference TRBV7-9 and TRBJ2-7, is DTGVSQNPRHKITKRGQNVTFRCDPISEHNRLYWYRQTLGQGPEFLTYFQNEAQLEKSRLLSDRFSAERPKGSFSTLEIQRTEQGDSAMYLCASSLFPESPYFGPGTRLTVT.

The chain joins TRBV27 to TRBJ2-3; D unclear. Looked up from germline, CDR1 is MNHEY and CDR2 is SMNVEV (reference sequence). The CDR3 covers 13 residues. Trimming stripped 1 base from V and 4 bases from J, with 6 bases between. The CDR3 DNA reads as TGTGCCAGCAGTTTATTAGGTCCAGATACGCAGTATTTT. Encoded protein: CASSLLGPDTQYF.

The V and J genes are TRBV7-3 and TRBJ1-1, with 7 positions matching TRBD1. This CDR3 has 13 residues. Unmatched junction bases numbered 4, after V lost 5 bases and J lost 4 bases. Per germline, CDR1 SGHTA and CDR2 FQGTGA. For the CDR3, the DNA is TGTGCCAGCAGCGTCCAGGGGGGCACTGAAGCTTTCTTT. It codes for CASSVQGGTEAFF.

CDR3 region: CATPLGSPSGDTQYF. DNA of the CDR3: TGCGCCACCCCATTGGGGAGCCCGTCCGGAGATACGCAGTATTTT. The chain is built from TRBV5-1 and TRBJ2-3; D perhaps matches TRBD2 (5 bases). Per the germline V gene, CDR1 is SGHRS and CDR2 is YFSETQ. Trimming stripped 9 bases from V and 5 bases from J, with 22 bases between. The CDR3 has 15 residues.

The chain joins TRBV6-5 to TRBJ1-4; a possible D gene is TRBD1 (6 bases). This CDR3 region has 14 residues. Germline V gene data show CDR1 as MNHEY and CDR2 as SVGAGI. The V end lost 8 bases, the J end lost 3 bases, and 13 bases lay between the germline ends. Here the CDR3 reads CASGWGHSNEKLFF. The DNA for the CDR3 is TGTGCCAGCGGGTGGGGACACTCTAATGAAAAACTGTTTTTT.

The V gene is TRBV5-4, the J gene TRBJ1-1, with D unclear. The CDR3 has 14 residues. The germline CDR1 and CDR2 sequences are SGHNT and YYREEE (reference sequence). V lost 1 base and J 3 bases, leaving 10 bases between the germline ends. The chain's CDR3 is CASSLRVGYTEAFF. The CDR3 DNA reads TGTGCCAGCAGCTTGAGGGTGGGATACACTGAAGCTTTCTTT.

The genes are TRBV5-5 and TRBJ2-7; tentative D call: TRBD1 (6 bases). V was shortened by 4 bases and J by 0 bases, with 14 bases between the two germline ends. Germline CDR1 is SGHKS and CDR2 is YYEKEE (reference sequence). This CDR3 contains 15 residues. CDR3 loop: CASSPQGMSSYEQYF. For the CDR3, the DNA is TGTGCCAGCAGCCCCCAGGGGATGAGCTCCTACGAGCAGTACTTC.

The J gene is TRBJ2-2, the V gene TRBV28; 7 bases fit TRBD1. V gave up 6 bases and J gave up 4 bases; unmatched junction bases: 8. The germline gives CDR1 MDHEN, CDR2 SYDVKM. This CDR3 comprises 15 residues. The CDR3 nucleotides are TGTGCCAGCAGGCCACAGGGGATCGGCACCGGGGAGCTGTTTTTT. This sequence encodes CASRPQGIGTGELFF.

The V gene is TRBV28, the J gene TRBJ1-5; D is ambiguous. Per the germline V gene, CDR1 is MDHEN and CDR2 is SYDVKM. CDR3 length equals 13 residues. The germline V and J ends were trimmed by 2 bases and 9 bases, with 11 bases remaining between them. The chain's CDR3 is CASSLDEWRPQHF. As DNA, the CDR3 is TGTGCCAGCAGTTTAGACGAGTGGAGGCCCCAGCATTTT. The full variable domain, with the rest looked up from reference TRBV28 and TRBJ1-5, is DVKVTQSSRYLVKRTGEKVFLECVQDMDHENMFWYRQDPGLGLRLIYFSYDVKMKEKGDIPEGYSVSREKKERFSLILESASTNQTSMYLCASSLDEWRPQHFGDGTRLSIL.